The present T cell receptor beta chain was sequenced within a study of blood T cell repertoires in COVID-19. The repertoire was sequenced with immunoSEQ multiplex PCR; TCRdb's copy has only in-frame clones and lacks some. The sample contains 150,000 to 200,000 clones, more than 75% of which appear only once. The CDR3 has 15 amino acids. V lost 2 bases and J lost 7; bases outside the gene matches: 5. Germline V gene sequence: CDR1 KGHSH, CDR2 LQKENI. This TCR was recovered from a man between 18 and 29 years old with acute or convalescent COVID-19. Sequences were obtained from peripheral blood. The rearrangement joins TRBV18 to TRBJ1-4; TRBD1 matches 9 bases. DNA for the CDR3: TGTGCCAGCTCACCATGGACAGGGGTGGGTGAAAAACTGTTTTTT. It encodes CASSPWTGVGEKLFF.